A selection of T cell receptor beta chains follows, all from one sample in a study of blood T cell repertoires in COVID-19. This table comes from immunoSEQ multiplex PCR, and its TCRdb copy is limited to in-frame clones, with some not included. The data hold some 250,000 clones, with about 90% observed a single time. The sample comprised PBMCs or T cells enriched from blood (not recorded which). The origin of the receptors is a human donor in a cohort exposed to, infected with or recovered from COVID-19 (not recorded which). The donor label of this sample is uncertain. Each CDR3 is given with its conserved first and last residue. Each record gives: J gene, D gene, V gene, clone size, CDR3 DNA, CDR3 protein. The D gene is left open where the match is weak. Clone size is shown for a subset of rows, as once, few, many or a class of expanded clone.

>TRBJ1-5|-|TRBV19|-
TGTGCCAGTAGTATCTGGCAGGGAAACCCCATTAATCAGCCCCAGCATTTT
CASSIWQGNPINQPQHF
>TRBJ1-4|TRBD1|TRBV12-5|few
TGTGCTAGTGGTTTGGTACTTGGACAGGGGGCTATGATTGAAAAACTGTTTTTT
CASGLVLGQGAMIEKLFF
>TRBJ1-1|-|TRBV6-5|-
TGTGCCAGCAATCGGAACACTGAAGCTTTCTTT
CASNRNTEAFF
>TRBJ1-5|-|TRBV4-3|-
TGCGCCAGCAGCTCCGGGACTTATAATCAGCCCCAGCATTTT
CASSSGTYNQPQHF
>TRBJ1-1|TRBD1|TRBV29-1|-
TGCAGCGTAAGACAGGGCAAGAACACTGAAGCTTTCTTT
CSVRQGKNTEAFF
>TRBJ2-7|-|TRBV30|-
TGTGCCTGGAGTTACCTGAGCTACGAGCAGTACTTC
CAWSYLSYEQYF
>TRBJ1-1|TRBD1|TRBV12-5|-
TGTGCTAGTGGCGTACCTGGGGGACAGGGGTTGGGGGCTGAAGCTTTCTTT
CASGVPGGQGLGAEAFF
>TRBJ1-2|-|TRBV18|-
TGTGCCAGCTCACCAAAGCGCGGGGGCTACACCTTC
CASSPKRGGYTF
>TRBJ1-2|-|TRBV2|-
TGTGCCAGCATAGGGGCAGGGAGGGACTATGGCTACACCTTC
CASIGAGRDYGYTF
>TRBJ2-5|-|TRBV12-3/TRBV12-4|-
TGTGCCAGCAGTGGGACTTCGCAAGAGACCCAGTACTTC
CASSGTSQETQYF
>TRBJ2-3|-|TRBV19|-
TGTGCCAGTAGTATGTCGTCGCGGAGGGGAGATACGCAGTATTTT
CASSMSSRRGDTQYF
>TRBJ2-1|-|TRBV19|-
TGTGCCAGTAGTATTCAGTACAATGAGCAGTTCTTC
CASSIQYNEQFF
>TRBJ2-5|-|TRBV5-1|-
TGCGCCAGCAGCTTGCTGTACCAAGAGACCCAGTACTTC
CASSLLYQETQYF
>TRBJ1-1|TRBD1|TRBV19|-
TGTGCCAGTAGTATAGAGGGCCAGGGGGCTGAAGCTTTCTTT
CASSIEGQGAEAFF
>TRBJ2-7|TRBD2|TRBV27|-
TGTGCCAGCAGCATAGCGGGGGGCTCCTACGAGCAGTACTTC
CASSIAGGSYEQYF
>TRBJ1-1|-|TRBV7-3|-
TGTGCCAGCAGCTTAACAAACTCTCGAGGGACTGAAGCTTTCTTT
CASSLTNSRGTEAFF
>TRBJ2-1|-|TRBV27|-
TGTGCCAGCAGACCTACCAACAGCAATGAGCAGTTCTTC
CASRPTNSNEQFF
>TRBJ2-7|TRBD2|TRBV7-2|-
TGTGCCAGCAGTAGCGGGGGGACCTCCTACGAGCAGTACTTC
CASSSGGTSYEQYF
>TRBJ2-3|TRBD2|TRBV19|few
TGTGCCAGTAGTATCCCTAGCGGGGGCACAGATACGCAGTATTTT
CASSIPSGGTDTQYF
>TRBJ2-5|TRBD2|TRBV30|-
TGTGCCTGGGCCTCCGATAGCGGGGTTCGGACCCAGTACTTC
CAWASDSGVRTQYF
>TRBJ2-1|-|TRBV7-9|-
TGTGCCAGCAGCTCCCCACGCGGCCAAACTTCCGACAATGAGCAGTTCTTC
CASSSPRGQTSDNEQFF
>TRBJ1-2|-|TRBV4-3|-
TGCGCCAGCAGCCAAGACGCGGTACGGTATGGCTACACCTTC
CASSQDAVRYGYTF
>TRBJ2-5|TRBD2|TRBV30|-
TGTGCCTGGAGTGTACGGCGGGGGAAACAAGAGACCCAGTACTTC
CAWSVRRGKQETQYF
>TRBJ2-7|TRBD2|TRBV13|-
TGTGCCAGCAGCTCCCCGGGTTCGTGGGGGGAGGGCACCTACGAGCAGTACTTC
CASSSPGSWGEGTYEQYF
>TRBJ1-1|-|TRBV5-4|-
TGTGCCAGCAGCCAAGGGGCCCTTAACACTGAAGCTTTCTTT
CASSQGALNTEAFF
>TRBJ2-7|TRBD1|TRBV18|-
TGTGCCAGCTCACCAGGGACAGGGATTACCTACGAGCAGTACTTC
CASSPGTGITYEQYF
>TRBJ2-5|TRBD2|TRBV29-1|-
TGCAGCGTTGGGGGGACTAGCAAGGGGGAGACCCAGTACTTC
CSVGGTSKGETQYF
>TRBJ1-1|-|TRBV29-1|-
TGCAGCGTTGTCGGGCCAGGGCGGAACACTGAAGCTTTCTTT
CSVVGPGRNTEAFF
>TRBJ2-7|-|TRBV27|few
TGTGCCAGCAGCTTCTTGAGCGTTCCGTTTTACGAGCAGTACTTC
CASSFLSVPFYEQYF
>TRBJ2-7|TRBD1|TRBV29-1|-
TGCAGCGGACGACAGGGGGTCGGCGAGCAGTACTTC
CSGRQGVGEQYF
>TRBJ2-7|-|TRBV28|-
TGTGCCAGCAGTTTCCTTCTGTACGAGCAGTACTTC
CASSFLLYEQYF
>TRBJ1-3|TRBD1|TRBV6-5|-
TGTGCCAGCGGGGACAGGGGGCGTTCTGGAAACACCATATATTTT
CASGDRGRSGNTIYF
>TRBJ1-2|-|TRBV5-4|few
TGTGCCAGCAGCTCTGCTCGAATCGCGGGCTATGGCTACACCTTC
CASSSARIAGYGYTF
>TRBJ1-1|-|TRBV9|-
TGTGCCAGCAGTCAGGGAATGGACACTGAAGCTTTCTTT
CASSQGMDTEAFF
>TRBJ1-1|-|TRBV12-3/TRBV12-4|-
TGTGCCAGCAGTTTCAGGGGAAGGACTGAAGCTTTCTTT
CASSFRGRTEAFF
>TRBJ1-1|TRBD1|TRBV11-2|-
TGTGCCAGCAGCGCCCTCCGGGACAGCACTGAAGCTTTCTTT
CASSALRDSTEAFF
>TRBJ2-5|-|TRBV28|-
TGTGCCAGCAGTTTACCAGGTCAGGAGACCCAGTACTTC
CASSLPGQETQYF
>TRBJ1-4|-|TRBV15|-
TGTGCCACCAAGGACAGACTTGTTGAAAAACTGTTTTTT
CATKDRLVEKLFF
>TRBJ2-7|TRBD2|TRBV5-1|-
TGCGCCAGCCGAAAGGGTAGCGGGGGGAACTACGAGCAGTACTTC
CASRKGSGGNYEQYF
>TRBJ2-7|-|TRBV7-2|-
TGTGCCAGCAGCTTAGCGGCGGGGGCCCCCTACGAGCAGTACTTC
CASSLAAGAPYEQYF
>TRBJ1-6|-|TRBV6-4|once
TGTGCCAGCAGCCCCAGACATTGGAATTCACCCCTCCACTTT
CASSPRHWNSPLHF
>TRBJ1-3|TRBD1|TRBV4-1|-
TGCGCCAGCAGCCACTGGACAGGAGGCTCTGGAAACACCATATATTTT
CASSHWTGGSGNTIYF
>TRBJ2-2|-|TRBV4-3|-
TGCGCCAGCAGCCAAGACAGGTTCAGGAACACCGGGGAGCTGTTTTTT
CASSQDRFRNTGELFF
>TRBJ1-6|TRBD1|TRBV5-4|-
TGTGCCAGCAGCAGAGGACAGGTTCCTAATTCACCCCTCCACTTT
CASSRGQVPNSPLHF
>TRBJ1-1|-|TRBV30|-
TGTGCCTGGAGTGGAGCTTCGAACACTGAAGCTTTCTTT
CAWSGASNTEAFF
>TRBJ1-1|TRBD1|TRBV30|-
TGTGCCTGGGACCCGACAGGGACCACTGAAGCTTTCTTT
CAWDPTGTTEAFF
>TRBJ1-4|-|TRBV7-2|-
TGTGCCAGCAGCTTGTACGCAGATACCGGGGAAAAACTGTTTTTT
CASSLYADTGEKLFF
>TRBJ2-7|TRBD1|TRBV7-2|-
TGTGCCAGCGCACGGGACAGGGGCACCTACGAGCAGTACTTC
CASARDRGTYEQYF